These 7 T cell receptor beta chains were sequenced from one sample in a study of CD8 T cells in ankylosing spondylitis. TCRdb re-called the 5' RACE reads with MiXCR, one entry per CDR3 protein. The data contain roughly 46,000 distinct CDR3 sequences, over 3.5% of them seen just once; the ten biggest clones take up 4%. Specimen: blood, either unsorted or a sorted T cell fraction (not recorded which). Receptors originate from a female donor with ankylosing spondylitis or in good health (not recorded which).

This clonotype occurred many times. The CDR3 bases are TGTGCCAGCAGCGTAACCCCTAGGGATGAGCAGTTCTTC. It encodes CASSVTPRDEQFF. The chain uses TRBV9 and TRBJ2-1; the D is unclear. CDR1 and CDR2 (germline): SGDLS, YYNGEE. V lost 1 base and J 8 bases, leaving 10 bases between the germline ends. CDR3 size: 13 residues.

The rearrangement uses TRBV9 and TRBJ1-4, with 8 bases lining up with TRBD1. This CDR3 is built from 14 residues. V shed 4 bases and J 8 bases; nucleotides not matched to a gene: 7. The V gene's germline CDR1 is SGDLS and CDR2 YYNGEE. The CDR3, as DNA: TGTGCCAGCAGCAGCGACAGGGGCGGCGAAAAACTGTTTTTT. As protein: CASSSDRGGEKLFF.

Sample share makes this clonotype medium-sized. This chain uses TRBV9 with TRBJ1-2, with no clear D. This CDR3 has 16 amino acids. Trimming left V 0 bases short and J 0 bases short, with 12 bases between. Germline CDR1 and CDR2: SGDLS and YYNGEE. CDR3: CASSVAFGSPNYGYTF. CDR3 sequence (DNA): TGTGCCAGCAGCGTAGCTTTTGGGAGTCCTAACTATGGCTACACCTTC.

At least ten counts were recorded for this clonotype. V is TRBV9 and J is TRBJ2-2; 9 bases are a match to TRBD2. The germline V gene encodes CDR1 SGDLS and CDR2 YYNGEE. V dropped 0 bases and J dropped 0; count of bases not matched to a gene: 3. The CDR3 length is 17 residues. The CDR3 nucleotides read TGTGCCAGCAGCGTAGATCCTAGCGGGGCGAACACCGGGGAGCTGTTTTTT. Amino acid sequence: CASSVDPSGANTGELFF.

This clonotype was found many times. The chain combines TRBV9 with TRBJ1-3; maybe TRBD1 (5 bases). V was cut by 3 bases and J by 0 bases, with 10 bases left in between. CDR3 size: 15 residues. The germline gives CDR1 SGDLS, CDR2 YYNGEE. The CDR3 bases are TGTGCCAGCAGCGCGTCCGGGACCTCTGGAAACACCATATATTTT. Translation gives CASSASGTSGNTIYF.

This clonotype appeared many times. The genes are TRBV9 and TRBJ2-5; 12 bases are a match to TRBD2. The germline CDR1 and CDR2 sequences are SGDLS and YYNGEE. The ends lost 5 bases at V and 5 bases at J; junction bases unmatched: 7. The length of the CDR3 is 15 residues. The CDR3 protein is CASSILAGGLETQYF. The CDR3, as DNA: TGTGCCAGCAGTATTCTAGCGGGGGGGCTGGAGACCCAGTACTTC.

In its sample, this clonotype was seen many times. The chain employs TRBV9 and TRBJ2-2; D might be TRBD2 (7 bases). Deletions cut 2 bases from V and 5 bases from J, with 19 bases between. This CDR3 region has 17 residues. CDR1 is SGDLS and CDR2 is YYNGEE in the germline V gene. The CDR3 here is CASSVGWGGPGTGELFF. The CDR3 DNA sequence: TGTGCCAGCAGCGTCGGGTGGGGGGGGCCCGGGACCGGGGAGCTGTTTTTT.